These T cell receptor beta chains were read from a single sample in a study of CD8+CD57+ T cells in acquired aplastic anemia. TCRdb called the reads again in MiXCR, with one record for every CDR3 protein. The sample includes roughly 130,000 distinct CDR3 sequences, 48% of them seen just once. Input material: sorted CD4+, CD8+, or CD8+CD57+ T cells (not recorded which) from PBMCs. The source of these receptors is a human donor in good health, serving as a control. Each CDR3 is given with its conserved first and last residue. The order of the fields is D gene, clone size, J gene, V gene, CDR3 protein, CDR3 DNA. A D gene is named only where the DNA matches it firmly. Size tells how often a clone was seen (once, few, many) or the class of an expanded clone, and some rows leave it out.

TRBD1 | once | TRBJ2-1 | TRBV24-1 | CATSDGQGARNEQFF | TGTGCCACCAGTGACGGACAGGGGGCAAGGAATGAGCAGTTCTTC
. | . | TRBJ2-3 | TRBV15 | CASSGASTDTQYF | TGTGCCAGCAGTGGGGCTAGCACAGATACGCAGTATTTT
TRBD1 | . | TRBJ2-7 | TRBV20-1 | CSAPDRAYEQYF | TGCAGTGCACCGGACAGGGCCTACGAGCAGTACTTC
TRBD1 | many | TRBJ1-2 | TRBV18 | CASSQGQGTYGYTF | TGTGCCAGCTCGCAGGGACAGGGAACCTATGGCTACACCTTC
TRBD1 | . | TRBJ2-7 | TRBV2 | CASSTGTGGTYEQYF | TGTGCCAGCAGTACCGGGACAGGGGGAACCTACGAGCAGTACTTC
. | . | TRBJ1-2 | TRBV24-1 | CATNHPGESYGYTF | TGTGCCACCAACCACCCAGGGGAAAGCTATGGCTACACCTTC
TRBD2 | . | TRBJ2-1 | TRBV24-1 | CATSDPGLAFHEQFF | TGTGCCACCAGTGATCCGGGACTAGCCTTCCATGAGCAGTTCTTC
TRBD1 | . | TRBJ2-1 | TRBV10-1 | CASSKDRGGDEQFF | TGCGCCAGCAGTAAGGACAGGGGTGGAGATGAGCAGTTCTTC
TRBD1 | many | TRBJ2-2 | TRBV6-1 | CASSKDRDTGELFF | TGTGCCAGCAGTAAGGACAGGGACACCGGGGAGCTGTTTTTT
TRBD2 | many | TRBJ2-5 | TRBV10-2 | CASSRTSGGSQETQYF | TGCGCCAGCAGTCGGACTAGCGGGGGGTCACAAGAGACCCAGTACTTC
. | . | TRBJ1-3 | TRBV18 | CASSPPNLPVESGNTIYF | TGTGCCAGCTCACCACCGAATCTCCCCGTAGAATCTGGAAACACCATATATTTT
TRBD2 | . | TRBJ2-7 | TRBV11-1 | CASSPPSSGSSYEQYF | TGTGCCAGCAGCCCTCCGAGTAGCGGGAGCTCCTACGAGCAGTACTTC
. | . | TRBJ2-5 | TRBV14 | CASSNGQPQETQYF | TGTGCCAGCAGCAACGGACAGCCCCAAGAGACCCAGTACTTC
. | many | TRBJ1-3 | TRBV20-1 | CSAVEGQALNTIYF | TGCAGTGCCGTCGAGGGACAAGCGTTAAACACCATATATTTT
TRBD1 | . | TRBJ1-2 | TRBV9 | CASSPKSGTGYAYGYTF | TGTGCCAGCAGCCCAAAATCCGGGACAGGGTATGCCTATGGCTACACCTTC
. | . | TRBJ1-2 | TRBV29-1 | CSVAPRESYGYTF | TGCAGCGTTGCGCCCAGGGAGAGCTATGGCTACACCTTC
. | many | TRBJ2-3 | TRBV6-5 | CASSYSTGFTQYF | TGTGCCAGCAGTTACTCGACGGGGTTTACGCAGTATTTT
TRBD2 | few | TRBJ2-3 | TRBV11-1 | CASSFPGGAPVYF | TGTGCCAGCAGTTTCCCGGGGGGGGCCCCCGTGTATTTT
. | . | TRBJ1-3 | TRBV5-8 | CASSLMRYGNTIYF | TGTGCCAGCAGCTTGATGCGTTACGGAAACACCATATATTTT
. | many | TRBJ1-3 | TRBV6-6 | CASSYTSAETGNTIYF | TGTGCCAGCAGTTATACTTCTGCAGAGACTGGAAACACCATATATTTT
. | few | TRBJ1-1 | TRBV7-3 | CASRRGGSREAFF | TGTGCCAGCAGGCGCGGGGGGTCTCGGGAAGCTTTCTTT
. | . | TRBJ1-6 | TRBV6-1 | CASNPGPNSPLHF | TGTGCCAGCAATCCGGGCCCAAATTCACCCCTCCACTTT
TRBD1 | few | TRBJ2-5 | TRBV29-1 | CSVGKGAGETQYF | TGCAGCGTGGGTAAGGGGGCGGGTGAGACCCAGTACTTC
TRBD1 | . | TRBJ1-2 | TRBV12-3/TRBV12-4 | CANSPGGANYGYTF | TGTGCCAACAGTCCAGGGGGGGCTAACTATGGCTACACCTTT
. | many | TRBJ2-2 | TRBV4-2 | CASSQGRRVGGELFF | TGTGCCAGCAGCCAAGGCCGGCGGGTTGGGGGGGAGCTGTTTTTT
. | . | TRBJ1-2 | TRBV19 | CASSIGEQSSYGYTF | TGTGCCAGTAGTATTGGAGAGCAGAGTAGCTATGGCTACACCTTC
TRBD1 | . | TRBJ2-1 | TRBV25-1 | CASSESPRDRVYNEQFF | TGTGCCAGCAGTGAATCTCCCCGGGACAGGGTCTACAATGAGCAGTTCTTC
TRBD1 | many | TRBJ1-2 | TRBV11-1 | CASSLVYTGTGGERPYGYTF | TGTGCCAGCAGCTTAGTGTATACGGGGACAGGGGGCGAGCGGCCCTATGGCTACACCTTC
TRBD2 | . | TRBJ2-5 | TRBV2 | CASSFSGLAGETQYF | TGTGCCAGCAGTTTCTCGGGACTAGCGGGGGAGACCCAGTACTTC
. | . | TRBJ2-7 | TRBV20-1 | CSAPVRGSYEQYF | TGCAGTGCCCCGGTCCGGGGATCCTACGAGCAGTACTTC
TRBD1 | . | TRBJ2-4 | TRBV25-1 | CASSEYSTGGLDIQYF | TGTGCCAGCAGTGAATATAGTACAGGGGGCTTGGACATTCAGTACTTC
. | many | TRBJ2-2 | TRBV20-1 | CSAQNQGGTGELFF | TGCAGTGCCCAGAATCAGGGGGGCACCGGGGAGCTGTTTTTT
. | many | TRBJ1-2 | TRBV28 | CASSPAGVPSGYTF | TGTGCCAGCAGCCCGGCGGGGGTCCCGAGCGGCTACACCTTC
TRBD2 | many | TRBJ2-5 | TRBV9 | CASSQMLLAGGPETQYF | TGTGCCAGCAGCCAGATGTTACTAGCGGGGGGGCCGGAGACCCAGTACTTC
TRBD1 | few | TRBJ1-5 | TRBV18 | CASSPGGTGTVNQPQHF | TGTGCCAGCTCACCAGGTGGGACAGGGACGGTCAATCAGCCCCAGCATTTT
. | many | TRBJ1-2 | TRBV9 | CASSVAAGGGLGYTF | TGTGCCAGCAGCGTAGCTGCTGGCGGGGGGCTGGGCTACACCTTC
. | . | TRBJ2-7 | TRBV10-2 | CASSESGIYEQYF | TGCGCCAGCAGTGAATCGGGTATCTACGAGCAGTACTTC
. | many | TRBJ1-1 | TRBV11-2 | CASSLVGLNTEAFF | TGTGCCAGCAGCTTAGTTGGGCTGAACACTGAAGCTTTCTTT
. | . | TRBJ2-2 | TRBV7-3 | CASSYQGIGELFF | TGTGCCAGCAGCTACCAGGGTATAGGGGAGCTGTTTTTT
TRBD1 | once | TRBJ1-1 | TRBV25-1 | CAISVSETGGRNTEAFF | TGTGCCATCAGTGTCTCAGAGACAGGGGGCCGGAACACTGAAGCTTTCTTT
TRBD1 | many | TRBJ1-5 | TRBV6-5 | CASSSGQGQGSNQPQHF | TGTGCCAGCAGTTCGGGACAGGGTCAGGGTAGCAATCAGCCCCAGCATTTT
. | . | TRBJ2-1 | TRBV16 | CASSPPPRADYNEQFF | TGTGCCAGCAGCCCTCCCCCCAGGGCGGACTACAATGAGCAGTTCTTC
. | . | TRBJ1-1 | TRBV2 | CASPDSTEAFF | TGTGCCAGCCCGGATAGTACTGAAGCTTTCTTT
TRBD1 | many | TRBJ2-5 | TRBV7-2 | CASSRGQGRRETQYF | TGTGCCAGCAGCCGGGGACAGGGGAGGCGGGAGACCCAGTACTTC
TRBD2 | . | TRBJ2-5 | TRBV24-1 | CATSETSGGQETQYF | TGTGCCACCAGTGAAACTAGCGGGGGACAAGAGACCCAGTACTTC
. | . | TRBJ1-1 | TRBV30 | CAWSVDRRTEAFF | TGTGCCTGGAGTGTCGACAGGAGAACTGAAGCTTTCTTT
TRBD1 | . | TRBJ1-2 | TRBV19 | CASSIRTGQGYTF | TGTGCCAGTAGTATCCGGACAGGGCAAGGCTACACCTTC
. | . | TRBJ2-7 | TRBV4-1 | CASSSDYSTYEQYF | TGCGCCAGCAGCTCAGACTACAGCACCTACGAGCAGTACTTC
TRBD1 | . | TRBJ1-6 | TRBV25-1 | CASSEWDRENSPLHF | TGTGCCAGCAGTGAATGGGACAGGGAGAATTCACCCCTCCACTTT
TRBD2 | . | TRBJ2-2 | TRBV28 | CASNKHYEGLAYLGELFF | TGTGCCAGCAACAAACATTATGAGGGACTAGCGTATCTCGGGGAGCTGTTTTTT
TRBD1 | many | TRBJ2-3 | TRBV4-1 | CASSHWTGDTDTQYF | TGCGCCAGCAGCCACTGGACAGGGGACACAGATACGCAGTATTTT
. | many | TRBJ1-5 | TRBV4-1 | CASSQISSSNQPQHF | TGCGCCAGCAGCCAGATATCCAGTAGCAATCAGCCCCAGCATTTT
TRBD2 | few | TRBJ2-7 | TRBV25-1 | CASSGHALTSGGAYEQYF | TGTGCCAGCAGTGGCCACGCCCTGACTAGCGGGGGGGCCTACGAGCAGTACTTC
. | many | TRBJ2-7 | TRBV20-1 | CSTGQLPIEQYF | TGCAGTACTGGACAATTACCTATAGAGCAGTACTTC